This entry describes one TCR beta chain. Original handling: Counts of nucleated cells, estimated from reference gene primer amplification, were obtained. Clones were sequenced by immunoSEQ multiplex PCR, and TCRdb holds only the in-frame ones, with some missing. The DNA gave D and trimming, while V, J and clone size come from that table. The sample holds more than 200,000 clones; 85% to 90% are singletons and the top ten take about 4%. This entry belongs to a study of blood T cell repertoires in COVID-19. Study context: Acute and convalescent COVID-19 specimens originated in the United States, Italy and Spain.

This CDR3 is 13 amino acids long. The V gene's germline CDR1 is LNHDA and CDR2 SQIVND (reference sequence). Trimming left V 3 bases short and J 0 bases short, with 5 bases between. The sequencing input was PBMCs or T cells enriched from blood (not recorded which). The source of this sequence is a woman aged 25-40 years who had recovered from COVID-19. This sequence joins TRBV19 and TRBJ1-2, with D hard to call. The CDR3 reads CASSISTNYGYTF. In DNA, the CDR3 is TGTGCCAGTAGTATTAGTACTAACTATGGCTACACCTTC.